The clone carrying this TCR beta chain was counted a few times. The junction had 7 bases not matched to a gene; V was cut back by 4 bases and J by 4 bases. CDR1 is MGHRA and CDR2 is YSYEKL in the germline V gene. The CDR3 runs 15 residues. The data derive from a study of cytomegalovirus exposure and HLA in healthy donors. A multiplex PCR was run with 60 Vbeta primers and 13 Jbeta primers. Sequencing was performed with immunoSEQ multiplex PCR; in TCRdb, only in-frame clones are kept and a portion is missing. The sample lists about 110,000 clones, around 85% seen once, with 6.2% in the top ten. The material sequenced was PBMCs. The receptor was derived from a man in his thirties or forties in good health and CMV-seropositive. This sequence joins TRBV4-1 and TRBJ2-1; 7 bases are a match to TRBD2. The CDR3 reads CASSPLAIRYNEQFF. In nucleotides, the CDR3 is TGCGCCAGCAGCCCACTAGCGATAAGGTACAATGAGCAGTTCTTC.